A selection of T cell receptor beta chains follows, all from one sample in a study of radiation and T cells in renal cell carcinoma. Clones were sequenced by immunoSEQ multiplex PCR, and TCRdb holds only the in-frame ones, with some missing. The data contain roughly 90,000 clones, 70% to 90% of them seen just once; the ten biggest clones take up 9.4%. Here the sequenced sample was blood, taken from a patient whose treatment included radiotherapy and nephrectomy. The receptors come from a man in his fifties or sixties with renal cell carcinoma. The CDR3 runs from the conserved cysteine through the conserved F or W. D genes are given only for firm matches. Clone size is shown for a subset of rows, as once, few, many or a class of expanded clone.

clone size,D gene,J gene,V gene,CDR3 protein,CDR3 DNA
.,TRBD2,TRBJ2-3,TRBV9,CASSVGTGGSTDTQYF,TGTGCCAGCAGCGTAGGGACGGGAGGCTCAACAGATACGCAGTATTTT
.,TRBD1,TRBJ2-2,TRBV5-6,CASSSGQGGRWAGELFF,TGTGCCAGCAGTTCTGGACAGGGGGGACGATGGGCCGGGGAGCTGTTTTTT
few,.,TRBJ1-5,TRBV18,CASSPKGARDQPQHF,TGTGCCAGCTCACCAAAAGGGGCGCGGGATCAGCCCCAGCATTTT
.,.,TRBJ2-3,TRBV29-1,CSVEGTGQSTDTQYF,TGCAGCGTTGAGGGGACGGGGCAAAGCACAGATACGCAGTATTTT
.,TRBD2,TRBJ2-2,TRBV7-2,CASSFSPRGGGELFF,TGTGCCAGCAGCTTTAGCCCCCGGGGGGGCGGGGAGCTGTTTTTT
.,TRBD2,TRBJ2-3,TRBV7-3,CASSLSLVIAGGSDTQYF,TGTGCCAGCAGCTTATCTCTCGTTATAGCGGGGGGGTCAGATACGCAGTATTTT
.,.,TRBJ1-1,TRBV28,CASAQPQGKAFF,TGTGCCAGCGCCCAACCCCAGGGAAAAGCTTTCTTT
.,TRBD1,TRBJ1-1,TRBV2,CASRPGTGHAFF,TGTGCCAGCAGGCCCGGGACAGGGCATGCTTTCTTT
.,.,TRBJ2-7,TRBV30,CASKQADDYEQYF,TGTGCATCGAAACAGGCTGATGACTACGAGCAGTACTTC
.,TRBD2,TRBJ2-7,TRBV28,CASIRIAGAVQYF,TGTGCCAGCATTCGAATAGCGGGAGCCGTGCAGTACTTC
.,.,TRBJ2-6,TRBV4-1,CASAAEGSGANVLTF,TGCGCCAGCGCGGCGGAGGGCTCTGGGGCCAACGTCCTGACTTTC
.,.,TRBJ1-6,TRBV5-5,CASRRWGGGFSSPLHF,TGTGCCAGCAGGCGTTGGGGGGGCGGATTTTCTTCACCCCTCCACTTT
.,.,TRBJ2-1,TRBV5-1,CASSGGTPSSYNEQFF,TGCGCCAGCAGCGGGGGGACGCCGAGCTCCTACAATGAGCAGTTCTTC
few,.,TRBJ2-7,TRBV5-4,CASQQAYEQYF,TGTGCCAGCCAACAAGCTTACGAGCAGTACTTC
.,.,TRBJ2-7,TRBV11-2,CASSPDRYEQYF,TGTGCCAGCAGCCCGGACCGCTACGAGCAGTACTTC
.,TRBD2,TRBJ2-1,TRBV6-6,CASSAPGLAYNEQFF,TGTGCCAGCAGTGCGCCGGGACTAGCGTACAATGAGCAGTTCTTC
.,TRBD1,TRBJ1-2,TRBV6-5,CASSPAGDRVYGYTF,TGTGCCAGCAGTCCCGCCGGGGACAGGGTATATGGCTACACCTTC